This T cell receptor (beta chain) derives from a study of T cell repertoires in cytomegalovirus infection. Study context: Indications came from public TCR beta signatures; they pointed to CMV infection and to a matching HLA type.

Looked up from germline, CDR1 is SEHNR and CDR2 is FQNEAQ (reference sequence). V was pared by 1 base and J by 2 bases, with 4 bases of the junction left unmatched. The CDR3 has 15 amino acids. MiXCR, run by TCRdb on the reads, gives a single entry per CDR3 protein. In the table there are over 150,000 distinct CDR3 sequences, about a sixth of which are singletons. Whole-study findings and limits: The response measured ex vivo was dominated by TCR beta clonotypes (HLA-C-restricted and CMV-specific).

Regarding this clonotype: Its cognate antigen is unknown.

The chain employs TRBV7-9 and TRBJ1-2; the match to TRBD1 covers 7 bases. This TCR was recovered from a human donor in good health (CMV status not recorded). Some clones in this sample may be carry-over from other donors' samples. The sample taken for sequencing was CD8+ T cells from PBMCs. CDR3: CASSLGTGLNYGYTF. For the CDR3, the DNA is TGTGCCAGCAGCTTAGGGACAGGCCTAAACTATGGCTACACCTTC.